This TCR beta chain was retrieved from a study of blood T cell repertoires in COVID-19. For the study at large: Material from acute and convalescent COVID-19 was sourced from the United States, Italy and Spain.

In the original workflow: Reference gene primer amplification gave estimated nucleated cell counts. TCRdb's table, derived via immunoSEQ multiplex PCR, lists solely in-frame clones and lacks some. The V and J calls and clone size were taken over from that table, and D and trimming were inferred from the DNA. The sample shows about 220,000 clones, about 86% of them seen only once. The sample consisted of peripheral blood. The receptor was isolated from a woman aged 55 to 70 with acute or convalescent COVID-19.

The CDR3 DNA follows: TGTGCCAGCAGGGCCGGGACAGGGGAAGAAAAACTGTTTTTT. Residues: CASRAGTGEEKLFF. The chain combines TRBV2 with TRBJ1-4; 10 nucleotides agree with TRBD1. The trim removed 6 bases at V and 8 bases at J, leaving 6 bases unmatched. CDR1 is SNHLY and CDR2 is FYNNEI in the germline V gene. The CDR3 totals 14 residues. The full variable domain, its missing parts supplied by reference TRBV2 and TRBJ1-4, is EPEVTQTPSHQVTQMGQEVILRCVPISNHLYFYWYRQILGQKVEFLVSFYNNEISEKSEIFDDQFSVERPDGSNFTLKIRSTKLEDSAMYFCASRAGTGEEKLFFGSGTQLSVL.